The text below deals with one TCR beta chain. The sample is drawn from a study of cytomegalovirus exposure and HLA in healthy donors. Repertoires were generated with immunoSEQ multiplex PCR, while TCRdb's copy carries only in-frame clones and drops some. The profile covers 250,000 to 350,000 clones, with roughly 87% appearing a single time and 1.2% taken by the ten largest. The V gene end was trimmed by 0 bases and the J gene end by 13 bases; junction bases not matched to a gene: 10. Germline lookup yields CDR1 MGHRA and CDR2 YSYEKL. This CDR3 spans 15 amino acids. The chain links TRBV4-1 to TRBJ2-2, with TRBD1 matching 8 bases. The TCR was taken from a woman under 40 in good health and CMV-seropositive. Specimen: PBMCs. The CDR3 sequence: CASSQDGTGIRLLFF. CDR3 nucleotide sequence: TGCGCCAGCAGCCAAGACGGGACAGGAATAAGATTGCTGTTTTTT.